This T cell receptor beta chain was identified in a study of CD8+CD57+ T cells in acquired aplastic anemia. Study-level background: Sorted CD4+ plus CD8+ cells gave DNA averaging approximately 2.9 ug.

Patients chosen for sequencing had shown CD8+CD57+ cell expansion by flow cytometry. Severe acquired aplastic anemia was present in all patients. Study-level points and caveats: Sharing between patients and controls was observed for some 27 CD8+ CDR3 sequences. Patients and controls had CD8+ Simpson's diversity values that were not significantly distinct.

In germline, CDR1 is SQVTM, CDR2 ANQGSEA. The CDR3 sequence is 15 residues long. With 3 bases clipped from V and 2 bases from J, the junction kept 9 bases outside the gene matches. Genomic DNA templated the TCR beta VDJ and CDR3 profiling. TCRdb used MiXCR to reprocess the reads, holding one entry per CDR3 protein. The sample gives around 290,000 distinct CDR3 sequences, approximately 57% of which show up once; approximately 1.3% is in the top ten. A remark on this clonotype: What it recognizes is unknown.

Sequencing was performed on sorted CD4+, CD8+, or CD8+CD57+ T cells (not recorded which) from PBMCs. This TCR was sampled from a human donor with aplastic anemia. This chain uses TRBV29-1 with TRBJ1-1; 7 bases match TRBD1. The CDR3 DNA reads as TGCAGCGTTGACAAGGGGACAGCCCAAAACACTGAAGCTTTCTTT. It encodes CSVDKGTAQNTEAFF.